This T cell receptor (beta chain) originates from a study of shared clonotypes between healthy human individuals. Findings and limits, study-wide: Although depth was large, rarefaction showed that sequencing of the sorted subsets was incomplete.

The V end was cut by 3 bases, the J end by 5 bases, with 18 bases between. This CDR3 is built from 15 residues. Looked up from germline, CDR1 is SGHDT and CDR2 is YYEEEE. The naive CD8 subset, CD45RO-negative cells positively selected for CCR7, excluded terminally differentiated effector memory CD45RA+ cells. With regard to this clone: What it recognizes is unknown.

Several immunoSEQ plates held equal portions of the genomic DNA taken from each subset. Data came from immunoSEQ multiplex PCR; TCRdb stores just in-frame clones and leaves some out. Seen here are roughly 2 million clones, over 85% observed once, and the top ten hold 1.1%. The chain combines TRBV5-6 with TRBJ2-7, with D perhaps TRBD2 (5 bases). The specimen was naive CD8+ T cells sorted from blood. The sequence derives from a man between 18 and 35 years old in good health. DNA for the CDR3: TGTGCCAGCAGCTCATTCGGAGAGGGAAAGGACGAGCAGTACTTC. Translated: CASSSFGEGKDEQYF.